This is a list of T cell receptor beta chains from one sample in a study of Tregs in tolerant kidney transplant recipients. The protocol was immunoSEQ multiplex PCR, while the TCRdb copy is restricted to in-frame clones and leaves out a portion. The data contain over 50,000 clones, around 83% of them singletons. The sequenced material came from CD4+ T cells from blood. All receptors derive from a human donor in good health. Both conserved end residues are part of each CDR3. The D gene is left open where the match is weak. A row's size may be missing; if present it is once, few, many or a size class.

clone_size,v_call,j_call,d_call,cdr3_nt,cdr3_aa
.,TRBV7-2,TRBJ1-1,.,TGTGCCAGCAGCTTATCTGTGGACACTGAAGCTTTCTTT,CASSLSVDTEAFF
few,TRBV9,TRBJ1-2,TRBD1,TGTGCCAGCAGCGTCGGGCCAGGGGGGGAATCGGATGGCTACACCTTC,CASSVGPGGESDGYTF
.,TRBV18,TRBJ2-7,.,TGTGCCAGCTCCAAGTCCCGGGACAAGTCAAACGAGCAGTACTTC,CASSKSRDKSNEQYF
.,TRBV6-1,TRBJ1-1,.,TGTGCCAGCAGTGAAAAGGGGGGGCGAACTGAAGCTTTCTTT,CASSEKGGRTEAFF
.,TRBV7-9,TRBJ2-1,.,TGTGCCAGCAGCTTCGGAGGGGGGCTTAGCGAGTTCTTC,CASSFGGGLSEFF
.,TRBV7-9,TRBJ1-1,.,TGTGCCAGCAGCTTAGATCCCCAGGGGATGAACACTGAAGCTTTCTTT,CASSLDPQGMNTEAFF
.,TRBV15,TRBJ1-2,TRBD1,TGTGCCACCAGCAGTGAAAGGGGGCAGGGCTATGGCTACACCTTC,CATSSERGQGYGYTF
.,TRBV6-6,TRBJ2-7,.,TGTGCCAGCAGTGGAGGTGGTCCAAAAAAGCAGTACTTC,CASSGGGPKKQYF
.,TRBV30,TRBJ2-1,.,TGTGCCTGGACAGGCTACAGGGTCGGTAAGAATGAGCAGTTCTTC,CAWTGYRVGKNEQFF
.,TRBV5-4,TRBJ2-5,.,TGTGCCAGCAGATCTCAGGGGGGGGTCGAGACCCAGTACTTC,CASRSQGGVETQYF
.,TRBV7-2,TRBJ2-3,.,TGTGCCAGCAGCCTTGGCGGAGTAGCAGATACGCAGTATTTT,CASSLGGVADTQYF
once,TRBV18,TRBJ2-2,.,TGTGCCAGCTCACCAGTCGCCCGCGGGGAGCTGTTTTTT,CASSPVARGELFF
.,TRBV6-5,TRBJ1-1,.,TGTGCCAGCAGTTACCTTTCCGGGGTTCCTTTCTTT,CASSYLSGVPFF
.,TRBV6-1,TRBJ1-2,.,TGTGCCAGCAGCGCGGAGAGAAGCTATGGCTACACCTTC,CASSAERSYGYTF
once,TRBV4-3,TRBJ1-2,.,TGCGCCAGCAGCCATCATAGCGGGGAGAACTATGGCTACACCTTC,CASSHHSGENYGYTF
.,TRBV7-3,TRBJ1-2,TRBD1,TGTGCCAGCAGCCGGGGACAGGGGTATGGCTACACCTTC,CASSRGQGYGYTF
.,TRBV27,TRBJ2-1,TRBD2,TGTGCCATCCGTCGGGCTAGCGGGAGTAATGAGCAGTTCTTC,CAIRRASGSNEQFF
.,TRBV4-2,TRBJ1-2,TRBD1,TGTGCCAGCAGCCAAGAAGACAGGGGTGGCTACACCTTC,CASSQEDRGGYTF
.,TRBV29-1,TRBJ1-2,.,TGCAGCGTTTACGAGTCTGGCTACACCTTC,CSVYESGYTF
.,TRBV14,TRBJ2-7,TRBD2,TGTGCCAGCAGCCAAGGGACTAGCCGCGGCGAGCAGTACTTC,CASSQGTSRGEQYF
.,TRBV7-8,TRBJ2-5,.,TGTGCCAGCAGCTCGGGCCGGTTCCGGGGGAACCAAGAGACCCAGTACTTC,CASSSGRFRGNQETQYF
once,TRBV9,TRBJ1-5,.,TGTGCCAGCAGCGTTGTGCTTTTTGTCGCTAGCCCGGGGGGATATAGCAATCAGCCCCAGCATTTT,CASSVVLFVASPGGYSNQPQHF
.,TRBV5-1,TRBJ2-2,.,TGCGCCAGCAGCTTGGTGGTAACCCAGGGGACCGGGGAGCTGTTTTTT,CASSLVVTQGTGELFF
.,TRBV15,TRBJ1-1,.,TGTGCCACCAGCAGAGATAACGCAAGAGTGAACACTGAAGCTTTCTTT,CATSRDNARVNTEAFF
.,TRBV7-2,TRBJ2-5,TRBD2,TGTGCCAGCAGCTTATTTAGCGGGGCGGAAGAGACCCAGTACTTC,CASSLFSGAEETQYF
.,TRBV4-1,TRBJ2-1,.,TGCGCCAGCAGCTTTCTAGCCACTAGCTCCTACAATGAGCAGTTCTTC,CASSFLATSSYNEQFF
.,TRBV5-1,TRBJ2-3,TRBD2,TGCGCCAGCAGCTTGAAAGCGGGGGGCGGGCATTATCAAGATACGCAGTATTTT,CASSLKAGGGHYQDTQYF
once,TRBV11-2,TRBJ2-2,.,TGTGCCAGCAGCTTTGCTTCGGGCGGGGAGCTGTTTTTT,CASSFASGGELFF